This TCR beta chain was recorded in a study of T cells after yellow fever vaccination. This clonotype was counted a few times. Its matching antigen is unknown. With 1 base removed from V and 7 bases from J, the gap between germline ends came to 7 bases. The CDR3 is made up of 12 amino acids. The germline V gene encodes CDR1 SGHTA and CDR2 FQGNSA. Findings of the study overall: Contaminating bulk clonotypes could be abundant in FACS-sorted repertoires.

One entry per CDR3 protein results from TCRdb running MiXCR on the 5' RACE reads. Of hundreds of thousands of distinct CDR3 sequences detected, about 3.5% appear once; the ten largest clones hold less than 25%. The rearrangement joins TRBV7-2 to TRBJ1-2; no clear D. This clonotype was sampled from a man aged 18 to 35 who received the YFV17D yellow fever vaccine. The sample in question was PBMCs, obtained on the day of the yellow fever booster vaccination. Here the CDR3 DNA reads TGTGCCAGCAGCTTAGATAGTGGTGGCTACACCTTC. This encodes CASSLDSGGYTF.